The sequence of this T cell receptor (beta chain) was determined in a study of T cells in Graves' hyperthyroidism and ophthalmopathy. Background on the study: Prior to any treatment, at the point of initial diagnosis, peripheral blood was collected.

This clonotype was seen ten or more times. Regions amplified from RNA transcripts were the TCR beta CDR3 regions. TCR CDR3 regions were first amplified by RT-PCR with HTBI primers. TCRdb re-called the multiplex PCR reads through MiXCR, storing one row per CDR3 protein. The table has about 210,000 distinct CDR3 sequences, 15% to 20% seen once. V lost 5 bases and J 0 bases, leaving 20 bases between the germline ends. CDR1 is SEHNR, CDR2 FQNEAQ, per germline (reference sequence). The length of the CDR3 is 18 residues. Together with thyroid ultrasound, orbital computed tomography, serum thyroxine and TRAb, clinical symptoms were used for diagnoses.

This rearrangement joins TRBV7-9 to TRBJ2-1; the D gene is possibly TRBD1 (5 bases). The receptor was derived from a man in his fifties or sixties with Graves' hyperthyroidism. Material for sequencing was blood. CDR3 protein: CASSRPRAGLTSYNEQFF. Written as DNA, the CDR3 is TGTGCCAGCAGCCGCCCCCGGGCAGGGCTGACCTCCTACAATGAGCAGTTCTTC.